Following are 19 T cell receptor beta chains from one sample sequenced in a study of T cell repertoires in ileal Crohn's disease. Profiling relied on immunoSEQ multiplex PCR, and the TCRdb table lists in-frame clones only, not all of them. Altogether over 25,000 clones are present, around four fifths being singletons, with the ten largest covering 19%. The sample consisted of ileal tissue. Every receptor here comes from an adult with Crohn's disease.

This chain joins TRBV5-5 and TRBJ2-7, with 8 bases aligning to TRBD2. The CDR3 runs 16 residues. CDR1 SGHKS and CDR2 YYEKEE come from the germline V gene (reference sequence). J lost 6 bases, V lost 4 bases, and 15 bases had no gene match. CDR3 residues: CASSRLGAGGRLEQYF. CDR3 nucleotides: TGTGCCAGCAGCCGACTCGGGGCGGGGGGAAGGCTCGAGCAGTACTTC.

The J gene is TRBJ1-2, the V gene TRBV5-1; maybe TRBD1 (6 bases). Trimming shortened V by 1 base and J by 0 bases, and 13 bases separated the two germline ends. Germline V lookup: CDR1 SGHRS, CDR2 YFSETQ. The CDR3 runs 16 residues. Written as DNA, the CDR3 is TGCGCCAGCAGCTTGACTTGGACAGACGCTAACTATGGCTACACCTTC. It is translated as CASSLTWTDANYGYTF.

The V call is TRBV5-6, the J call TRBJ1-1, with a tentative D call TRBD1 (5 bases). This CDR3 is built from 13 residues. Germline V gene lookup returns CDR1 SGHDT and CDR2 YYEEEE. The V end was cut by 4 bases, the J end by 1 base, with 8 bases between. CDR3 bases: TGTGCCAGCAGCAGAACAGGGAACACTGAAGCTTTCTTT. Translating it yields CASSRTGNTEAFF.

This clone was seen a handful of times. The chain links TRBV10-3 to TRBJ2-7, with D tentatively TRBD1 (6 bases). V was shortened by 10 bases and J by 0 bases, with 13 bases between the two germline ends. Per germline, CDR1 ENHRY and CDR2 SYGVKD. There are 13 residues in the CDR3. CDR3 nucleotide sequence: TGTGCCACCACACAGGGCGTCTCCTACGAGCAGTACTTC. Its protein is CATTQGVSYEQYF.

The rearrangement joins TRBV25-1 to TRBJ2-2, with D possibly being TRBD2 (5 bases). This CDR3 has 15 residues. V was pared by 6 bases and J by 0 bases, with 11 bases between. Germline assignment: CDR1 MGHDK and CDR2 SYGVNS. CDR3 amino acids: CASRREGPNTGELFF. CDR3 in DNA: TGTGCCAGCAGGAGGGAAGGGCCGAACACCGGGGAGCTGTTTTTT.

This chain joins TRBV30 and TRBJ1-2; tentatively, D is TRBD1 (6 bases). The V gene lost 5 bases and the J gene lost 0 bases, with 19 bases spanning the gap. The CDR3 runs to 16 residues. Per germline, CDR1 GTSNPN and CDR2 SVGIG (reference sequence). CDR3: CAWEAQGLAANYGYTF. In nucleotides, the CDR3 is TGTGCCTGGGAGGCCCAGGGGTTAGCAGCTAACTATGGCTACACCTTC.

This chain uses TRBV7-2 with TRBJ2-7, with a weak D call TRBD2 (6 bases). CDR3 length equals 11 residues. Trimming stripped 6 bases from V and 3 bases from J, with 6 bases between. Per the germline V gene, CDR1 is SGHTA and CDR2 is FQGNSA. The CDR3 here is CASRRDYEQYF. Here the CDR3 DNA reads TGTGCCAGCAGGCGGGACTACGAGCAGTACTTC. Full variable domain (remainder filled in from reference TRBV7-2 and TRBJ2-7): GAGVSQSPSNKVTEKGKDVELRCDPISGHTALYWYRQSLGQGLEFLIYFQGNSAPDKSGLPSDRFSAERTGGSVSTLTIQRTQQEDSAVYLCASRRDYEQYFGPGTRLTVT.

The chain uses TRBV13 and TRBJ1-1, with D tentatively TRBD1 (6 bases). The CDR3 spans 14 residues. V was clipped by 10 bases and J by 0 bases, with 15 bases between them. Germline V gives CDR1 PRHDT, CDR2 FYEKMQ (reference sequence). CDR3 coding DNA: TGTGCCACCGAGTCGGGGGGCCTGAACACTGAAGCTTTCTTT. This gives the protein CATESGGLNTEAFF.

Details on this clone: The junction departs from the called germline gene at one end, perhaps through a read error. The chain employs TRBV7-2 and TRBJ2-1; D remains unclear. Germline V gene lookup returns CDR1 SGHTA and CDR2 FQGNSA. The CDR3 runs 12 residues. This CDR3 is CAGSPPLPEQFF. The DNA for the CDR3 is TGTGCCGGCAGCCCCCCCCTACCTGAGCAGTTCTTC.

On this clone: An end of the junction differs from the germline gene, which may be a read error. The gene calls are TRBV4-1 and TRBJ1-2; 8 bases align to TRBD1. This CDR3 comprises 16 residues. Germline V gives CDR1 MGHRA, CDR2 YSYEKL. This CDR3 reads CASSQVPRTGPYGYAF. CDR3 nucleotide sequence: TGCGCCAGCAGCCAAGTCCCCAGGACAGGGCCCTATGGCTACGCCTTC.

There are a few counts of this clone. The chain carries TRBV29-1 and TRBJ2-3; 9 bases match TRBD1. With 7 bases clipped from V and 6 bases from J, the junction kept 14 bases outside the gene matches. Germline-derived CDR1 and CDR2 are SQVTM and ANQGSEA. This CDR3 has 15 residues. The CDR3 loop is CSATRQGVVYDTQYF. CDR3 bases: TGCAGCGCCACCCGACAGGGGGTAGTCTACGATACGCAGTATTTT.

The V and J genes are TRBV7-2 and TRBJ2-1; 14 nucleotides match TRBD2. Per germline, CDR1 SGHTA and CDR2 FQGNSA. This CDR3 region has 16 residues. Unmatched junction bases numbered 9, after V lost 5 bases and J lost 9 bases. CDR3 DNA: TGTGCCAGCAGCCCCGCCGGGACTAGCGGGAGTCGTGAGCAGTTCTTC. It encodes CASSPAGTSGSREQFF.

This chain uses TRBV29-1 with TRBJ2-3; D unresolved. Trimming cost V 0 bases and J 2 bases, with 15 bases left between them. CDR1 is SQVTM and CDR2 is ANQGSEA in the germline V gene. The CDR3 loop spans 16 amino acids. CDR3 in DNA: TGCAGCGTTGAAGATTCGGCCGGCTGGGCCACAGATACGCAGTATTTT. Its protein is CSVEDSAGWATDTQYF.

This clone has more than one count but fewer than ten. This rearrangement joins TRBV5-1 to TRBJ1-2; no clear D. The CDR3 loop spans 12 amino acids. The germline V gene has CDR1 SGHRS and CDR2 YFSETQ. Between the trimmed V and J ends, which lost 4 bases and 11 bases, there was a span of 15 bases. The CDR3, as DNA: TGCGCCAGCAGCGGTCTCGGGTACCCTTACACCTTC. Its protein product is CASSGLGYPYTF.

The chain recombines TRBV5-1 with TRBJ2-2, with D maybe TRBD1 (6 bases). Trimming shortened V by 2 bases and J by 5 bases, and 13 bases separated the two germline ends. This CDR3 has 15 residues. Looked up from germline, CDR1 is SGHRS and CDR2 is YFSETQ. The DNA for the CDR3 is TGCGCCAGCAGCTTCACAGGGAGTCTGACCGGGGAGCTGTTTTTT. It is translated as CASSFTGSLTGELFF. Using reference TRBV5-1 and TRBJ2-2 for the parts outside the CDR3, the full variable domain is KAGVTQTPRYLIKTRGQQVTLSCSPISGHRSVSWYQQTPGQGLQFLFEYFSETQRNKGNFPGRFSGRQFSNSRSEMNVSTLELGDSALYLCASSFTGSLTGELFFGEGSRLTVL.

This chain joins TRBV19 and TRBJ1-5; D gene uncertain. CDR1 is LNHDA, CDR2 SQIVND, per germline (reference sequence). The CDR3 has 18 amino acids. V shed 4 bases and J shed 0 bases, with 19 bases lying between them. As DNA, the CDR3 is TGTGCCAGTAGTAAGGAGGCCTGGGGTGTTGGTAGCAATCAGCCCCAGCATTTT. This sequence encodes CASSKEAWGVGSNQPQHF.

CDR3 sequence (DNA): TGTGCCAGTAGTATCTCCCACTATGACAGGGGATACGAGCAGTACTTC. Translating gives CASSISHYDRGYEQYF. The chain recombines TRBV19 with TRBJ2-7; 8 bases are shared with TRBD1. The CDR3 covers 16 residues. The trim removed 3 bases at V and 4 bases at J, leaving 11 bases unmatched. In germline, CDR1 is LNHDA, CDR2 SQIVND (reference sequence).

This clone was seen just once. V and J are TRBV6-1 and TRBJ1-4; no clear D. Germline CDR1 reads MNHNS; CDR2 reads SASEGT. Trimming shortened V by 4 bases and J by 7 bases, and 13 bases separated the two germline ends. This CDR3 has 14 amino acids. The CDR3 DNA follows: TGTGCCAGCAGTGGGGCCACCCGGTCTGAAAAACTGTTTTTT. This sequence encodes CASSGATRSEKLFF.

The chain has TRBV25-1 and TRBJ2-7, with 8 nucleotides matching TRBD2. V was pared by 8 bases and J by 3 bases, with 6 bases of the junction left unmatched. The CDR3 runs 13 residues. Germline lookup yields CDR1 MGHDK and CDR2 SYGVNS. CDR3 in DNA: TGTGCCAGCGGTTTAGCGGGATACTACGAGCAGTACTTC. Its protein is CASGLAGYYEQYF.